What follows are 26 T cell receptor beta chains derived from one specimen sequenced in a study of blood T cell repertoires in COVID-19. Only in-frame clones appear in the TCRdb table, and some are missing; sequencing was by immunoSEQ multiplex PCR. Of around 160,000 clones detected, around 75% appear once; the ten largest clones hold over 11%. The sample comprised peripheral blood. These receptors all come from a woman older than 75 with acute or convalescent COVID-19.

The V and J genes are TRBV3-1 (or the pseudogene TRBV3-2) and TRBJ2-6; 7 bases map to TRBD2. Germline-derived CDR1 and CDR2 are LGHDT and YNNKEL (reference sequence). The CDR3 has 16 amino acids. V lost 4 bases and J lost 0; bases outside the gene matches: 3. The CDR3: CASSRGGSSGANVLTF. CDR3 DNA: TGTGCCAGCAGCCGGGGGGGAAGCTCTGGGGCCAACGTCCTGACTTTC.

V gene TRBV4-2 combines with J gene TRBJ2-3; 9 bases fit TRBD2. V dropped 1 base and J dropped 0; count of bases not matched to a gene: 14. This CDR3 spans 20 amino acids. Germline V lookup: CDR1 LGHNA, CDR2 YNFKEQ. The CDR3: CASSQVTGTSQYTSTDTQYF. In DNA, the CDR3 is TGTGCCAGCAGCCAAGTTACCGGGACTAGCCAATACACTAGCACAGATACGCAGTATTTT.

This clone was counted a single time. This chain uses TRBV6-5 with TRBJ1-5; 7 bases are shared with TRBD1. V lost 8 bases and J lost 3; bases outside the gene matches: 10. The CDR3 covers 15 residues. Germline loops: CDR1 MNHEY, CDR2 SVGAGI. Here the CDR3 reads CASVLRGSNNQPQHF. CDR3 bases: TGTGCCAGCGTCCTCAGGGGGTCTAACAATCAGCCCCAGCATTTT.

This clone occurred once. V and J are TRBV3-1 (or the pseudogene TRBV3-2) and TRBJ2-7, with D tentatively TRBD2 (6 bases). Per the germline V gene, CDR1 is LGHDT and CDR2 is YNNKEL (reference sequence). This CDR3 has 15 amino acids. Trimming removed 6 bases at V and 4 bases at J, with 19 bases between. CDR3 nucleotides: TGTGCCAGCAGAAATACCTTGACTAGTCGGTACGAGCAGTACTTC. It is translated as CASRNTLTSRYEQYF.

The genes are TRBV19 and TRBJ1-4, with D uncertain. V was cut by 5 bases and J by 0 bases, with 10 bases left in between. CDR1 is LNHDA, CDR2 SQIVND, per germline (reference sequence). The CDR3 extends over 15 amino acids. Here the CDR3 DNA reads TGTGCCAGTAGTTACTTATATGCAACTAATGAAAAACTGTTTTTT. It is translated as CASSYLYATNEKLFF.

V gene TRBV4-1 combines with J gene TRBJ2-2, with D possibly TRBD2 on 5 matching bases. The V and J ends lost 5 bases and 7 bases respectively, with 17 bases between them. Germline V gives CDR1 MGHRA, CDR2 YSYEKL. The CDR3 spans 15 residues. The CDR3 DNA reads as TGCGCCAGCAGCGCGAAACGGGGAACGGTCGGGGAGCTGTTTTTT. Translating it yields CASSAKRGTVGELFF.

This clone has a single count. The CDR3 loop is CASSLGPIYNSPLHF. In DNA form, the CDR3 reads TGCGCCAGCAGCTTGGGGCCGATCTATAATTCACCCCTCCACTTT. The rearrangement uses TRBV5-1 and TRBJ1-6; D is undetermined. Germline CDR1 reads SGHRS; CDR2 reads YFSETQ. Trimming cost V 0 bases and J 3 bases, with 7 bases left between them. This CDR3 is 15 amino acids long.

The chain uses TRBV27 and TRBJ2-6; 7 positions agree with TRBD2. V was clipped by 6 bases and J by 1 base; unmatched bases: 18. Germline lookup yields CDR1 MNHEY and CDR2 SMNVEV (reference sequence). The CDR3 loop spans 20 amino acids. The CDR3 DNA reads TGTGCCAGCAGACCCACGGCGGGGGAAAAGGCCGGATCTGGGGCCAACGTCCTGACTTTC. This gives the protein CASRPTAGEKAGSGANVLTF.

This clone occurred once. In DNA, the CDR3 is TGTGCCAGCGGCTTTACACGGGGTGTTCGGGAGACCCAGTACTTC. It is translated as CASGFTRGVRETQYF. This sequence joins TRBV27 and TRBJ2-5; weak D call: TRBD2 (5 bases). In germline, CDR1 is MNHEY, CDR2 SMNVEV (reference sequence). The CDR3 consists of 15 residues. Between the trimmed V and J ends, which lost 8 bases and 5 bases, there was a span of 21 bases.

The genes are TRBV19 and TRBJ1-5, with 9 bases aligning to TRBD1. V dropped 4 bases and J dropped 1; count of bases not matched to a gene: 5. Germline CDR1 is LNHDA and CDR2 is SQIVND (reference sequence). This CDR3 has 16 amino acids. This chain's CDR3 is CASSRWTGESNQPQHF. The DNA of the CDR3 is TGTGCCAGTAGTAGGTGGACAGGGGAGAGCAATCAGCCCCAGCATTTT.

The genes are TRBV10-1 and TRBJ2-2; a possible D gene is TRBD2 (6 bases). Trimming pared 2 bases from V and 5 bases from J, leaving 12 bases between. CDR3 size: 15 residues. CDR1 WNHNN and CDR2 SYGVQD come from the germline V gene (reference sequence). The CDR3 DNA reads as TGCGCCAGCAGTGAGGGGGGGAGTGGGACCGGGGAGCTGTTTTTT. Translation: CASSEGGSGTGELFF.

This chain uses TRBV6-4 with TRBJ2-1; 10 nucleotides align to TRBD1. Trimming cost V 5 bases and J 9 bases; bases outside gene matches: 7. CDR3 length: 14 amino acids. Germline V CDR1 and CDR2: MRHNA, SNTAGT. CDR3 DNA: TGTGCCAGCAGTACGACAGGGGGCACGGGTGAGCAGTTCTTC. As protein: CASSTTGGTGEQFF.

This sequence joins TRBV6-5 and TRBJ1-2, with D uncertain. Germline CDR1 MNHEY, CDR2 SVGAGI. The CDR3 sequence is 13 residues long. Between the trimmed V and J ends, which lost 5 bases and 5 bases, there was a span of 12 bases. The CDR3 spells CASSPGGGYGYTF. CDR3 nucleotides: TGTGCCAGCAGTCCAGGTGGCGGGTATGGCTACACCTTC.

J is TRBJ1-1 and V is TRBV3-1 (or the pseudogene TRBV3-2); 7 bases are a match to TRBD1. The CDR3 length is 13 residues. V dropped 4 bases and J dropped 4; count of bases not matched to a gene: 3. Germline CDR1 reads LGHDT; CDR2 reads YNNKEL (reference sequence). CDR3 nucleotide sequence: TGTGCCAGCAGCCGACAGGGAGTCACTGAAGCTTTCTTT. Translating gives CASSRQGVTEAFF.

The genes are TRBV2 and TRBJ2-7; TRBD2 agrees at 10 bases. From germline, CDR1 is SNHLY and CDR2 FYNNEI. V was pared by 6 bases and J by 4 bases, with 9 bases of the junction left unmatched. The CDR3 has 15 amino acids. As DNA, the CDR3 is TGTGCCAGCAGCCGTAGCGGGGGGCGGGGGTACGAGCAGTACTTC. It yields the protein CASSRSGGRGYEQYF.

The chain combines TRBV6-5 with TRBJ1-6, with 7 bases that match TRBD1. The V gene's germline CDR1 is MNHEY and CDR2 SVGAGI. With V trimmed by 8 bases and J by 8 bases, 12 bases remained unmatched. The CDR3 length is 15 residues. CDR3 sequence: CASDLDRVGDSPLHF. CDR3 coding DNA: TGTGCCAGCGACCTCGACAGGGTGGGGGATTCACCCCTCCACTTT.

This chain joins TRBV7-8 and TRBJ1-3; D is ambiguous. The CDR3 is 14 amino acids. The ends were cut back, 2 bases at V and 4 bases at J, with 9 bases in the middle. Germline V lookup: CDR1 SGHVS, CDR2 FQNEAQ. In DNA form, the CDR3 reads TGTGCCAGCAGCTTATGGGAGGCCGGAAACACCATATATTTT. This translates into CASSLWEAGNTIYF.

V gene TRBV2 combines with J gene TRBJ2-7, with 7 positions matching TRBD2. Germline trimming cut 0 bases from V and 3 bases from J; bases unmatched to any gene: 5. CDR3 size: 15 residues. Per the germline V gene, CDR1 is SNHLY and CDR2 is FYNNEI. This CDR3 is CASSEALWEGYEQYF. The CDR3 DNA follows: TGTGCCAGCAGTGAAGCGCTGTGGGAGGGCTACGAGCAGTACTTC.

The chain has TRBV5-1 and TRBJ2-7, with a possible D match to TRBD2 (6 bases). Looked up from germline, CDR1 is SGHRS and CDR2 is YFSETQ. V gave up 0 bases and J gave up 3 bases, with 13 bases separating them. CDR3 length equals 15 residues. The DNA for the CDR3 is TGCGCCAGCAGCTTGGCGGGGGACTCTCTCTACGAGCAGTACTTC. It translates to CASSLAGDSLYEQYF.

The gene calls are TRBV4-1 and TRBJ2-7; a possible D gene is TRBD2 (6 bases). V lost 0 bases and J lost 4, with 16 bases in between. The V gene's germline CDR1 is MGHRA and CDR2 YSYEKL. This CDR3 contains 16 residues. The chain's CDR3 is CASSQDGSGSLYEQYF. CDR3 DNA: TGCGCCAGCAGCCAAGATGGTAGCGGTTCGCTTTACGAGCAGTACTTC.

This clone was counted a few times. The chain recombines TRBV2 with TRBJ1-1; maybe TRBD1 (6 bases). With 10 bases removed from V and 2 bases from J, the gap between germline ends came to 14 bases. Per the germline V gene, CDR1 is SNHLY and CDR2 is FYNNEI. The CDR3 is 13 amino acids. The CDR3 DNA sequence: TGTGCCACGAACAGGGTTATAAACACTGAAGCTTTCTTT. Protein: CATNRVINTEAFF.

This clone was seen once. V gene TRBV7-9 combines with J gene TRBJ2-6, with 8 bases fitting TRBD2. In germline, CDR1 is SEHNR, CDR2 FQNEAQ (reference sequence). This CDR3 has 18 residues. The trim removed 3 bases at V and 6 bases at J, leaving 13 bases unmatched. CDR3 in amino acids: CASSFSGIKIKEANVLTF. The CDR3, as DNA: TGTGCCAGCAGCTTTAGCGGGATTAAGATTAAGGAGGCCAACGTCCTGACTTTC.

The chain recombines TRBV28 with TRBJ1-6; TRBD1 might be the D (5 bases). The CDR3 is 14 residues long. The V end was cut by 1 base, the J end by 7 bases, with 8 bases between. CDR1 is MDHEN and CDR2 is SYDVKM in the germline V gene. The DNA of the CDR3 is TGTGCCAGCAGTTTATCCAGGGCGAATTCACCCCTCCACTTT. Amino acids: CASSLSRANSPLHF.

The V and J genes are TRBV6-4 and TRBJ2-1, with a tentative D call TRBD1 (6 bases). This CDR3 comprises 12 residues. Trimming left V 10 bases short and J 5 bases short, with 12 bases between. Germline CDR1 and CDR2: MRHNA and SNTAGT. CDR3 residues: CATKGQNNEQFF. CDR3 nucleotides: TGTGCCACCAAAGGACAGAACAATGAGCAGTTCTTC.

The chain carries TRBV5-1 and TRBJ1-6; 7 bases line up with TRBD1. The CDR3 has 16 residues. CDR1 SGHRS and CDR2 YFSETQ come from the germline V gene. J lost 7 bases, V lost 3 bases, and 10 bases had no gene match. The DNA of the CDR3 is TGCGCCAGCAGCTCTCCTACGGGACAGCCCAATTCACCCCTCCACTTT. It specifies CASSSPTGQPNSPLHF. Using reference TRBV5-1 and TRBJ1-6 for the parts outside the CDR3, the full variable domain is KAGVTQTPRYLIKTRGQQVTLSCSPISGHRSVSWYQQTPGQGLQFLFEYFSETQRNKGNFPGRFSGRQFSNSRSEMNVSTLELGDSALYLCASSSPTGQPNSPLHFGNGTRLTVT.

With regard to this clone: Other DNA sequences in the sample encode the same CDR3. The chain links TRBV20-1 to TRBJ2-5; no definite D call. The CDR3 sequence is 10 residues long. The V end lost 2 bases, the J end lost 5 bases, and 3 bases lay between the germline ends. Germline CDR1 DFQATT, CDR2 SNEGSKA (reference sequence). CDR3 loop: CSARLETQYF. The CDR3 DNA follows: TGCAGTGCTAGACTGGAGACCCAGTACTTC.